The entry that follows covers one T cell receptor beta chain sequence. What it recognizes is unknown. Assay used: immunoSEQ multiplex PCR; TCRdb lists only in-frame clones, some missing. The table records 100,000 to 140,000 clones, 70% to 90% of them present only once. The sample originates from a study of T cell responses to AZD1222 COVID-19 vaccine. Study-level points and caveats: Samples come after the peak T cell response, not at day 14.

Trimming stripped 2 bases from V and 3 bases from J, with 10 bases between. CDR1 MNHEY and CDR2 SVGAGI come from the germline V gene. CDR3 length: 15 amino acids. The sample here was peripheral blood, taken 28 days after the second AZD1222 dose. The sequence was obtained from an adult who received the AZD1222 COVID-19 vaccine. The chain is built from TRBV6-5 and TRBJ1-4; D not certain. CDR3 nucleotide sequence: TGTGCCAGCAGTTACGGCGTCTCTTCTAATGAAAAACTGTTTTTT. Amino acid sequence: CASSYGVSSNEKLFF.